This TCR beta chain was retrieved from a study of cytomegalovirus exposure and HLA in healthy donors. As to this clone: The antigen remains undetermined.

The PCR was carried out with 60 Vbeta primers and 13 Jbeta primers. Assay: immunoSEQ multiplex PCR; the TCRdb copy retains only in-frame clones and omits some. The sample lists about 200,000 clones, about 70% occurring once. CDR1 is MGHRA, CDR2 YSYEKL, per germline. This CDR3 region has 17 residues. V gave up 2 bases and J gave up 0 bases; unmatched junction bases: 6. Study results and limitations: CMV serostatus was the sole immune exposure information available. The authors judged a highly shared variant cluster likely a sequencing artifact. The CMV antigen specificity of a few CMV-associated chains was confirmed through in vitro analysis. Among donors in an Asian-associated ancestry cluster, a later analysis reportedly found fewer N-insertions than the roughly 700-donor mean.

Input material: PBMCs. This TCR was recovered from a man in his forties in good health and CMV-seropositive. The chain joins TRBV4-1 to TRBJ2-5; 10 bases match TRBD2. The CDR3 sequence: CASSQRLAGAYQETQYF. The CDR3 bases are TGCGCCAGCAGCCAACGCCTAGCGGGGGCCTACCAAGAGACCCAGTACTTC.